This T cell receptor (beta chain) was recovered during a study of T cells in Graves' hyperthyroidism and ophthalmopathy. Study observations and caveats: Most thyroid clonotypes expanded above 0.001 appeared in blood too. Stable hyperthyroidism was told apart from ophthalmopathy by a model built on 13 V-J features.

This clonotype appeared a few times. Its cognate antigen is unknown. Germline CDR1 reads SGHAT; CDR2 reads FQNNGV. Trimming removed 4 bases from V and 1 base from J; junction bases left unmatched: 3. The CDR3 is 14 amino acids. Not enrolled were patients with uncontrolled infection, other autoimmune disease, pregnancy or lactation. On the basis of clinical symptoms, serum thyroxine and TRAb, thyroid ultrasound and orbital computed tomography, diagnoses were made. Amplification yielded TCR beta CDR3 regions, with RNA transcripts as the source. Initially, a first-round RT-PCR of the TCR CDR3 employed the HTBI primer set. TCRdb fed the multiplex PCR reads into MiXCR, producing one record per CDR3 protein. The table lists 660,000 or so distinct CDR3 sequences, over 40% of them singletons.

The source material was peripheral blood or thyroid tissue (not recorded which). The chain uses TRBV11-2 and TRBJ2-5; 7 nucleotides line up with TRBD2. The receptor's source is an adult man with Graves' disease, either hyperthyroidism or ophthalmopathy (not recorded which). The CDR3 DNA reads TGTGCCAGCAGCTCATCTAGCGGCCAAGAGACCCAGTACTTC. Its translation: CASSSSSGQETQYF.